These 6 T cell receptor beta chains came from one sample sequenced in a study of sequential checkpoint blockade in melanoma (dated by TCRdb to between 2018 and 2021). The sample's treatment or condition label, decoded: randomized to nivolumab then ipilimumab (arm A) or the reverse (arm B). Receptor libraries were prepared by the immunoSEQ multiplex PCR assay. Sourced from immuneACCESS, this table was stored by TCRdb with only in-frame sequences that have V and J called. A share of the clones is absent; for the studies checked, an unresolved V gene accounts for under half, and the remainder has no known explanation. Recorded for this sample are 17,000 or so clones; less than 75% of them occurred a single time. The ten largest make up 10% to 12% of the sample. The specimen was CD8+ T cells sorted from blood (inferred from file names), collected from a patient given nivolumab and ipilimumab in sequence. These receptor sequences come from a human donor with melanoma.

The gene calls are TRBV10-2 and TRBJ2-5, with TRBD2 as a possible D gene (5 bases). The germline gives CDR1 WSHSY, CDR2 SAAADI. V gave up 2 bases and J gave up 6 bases, with 16 bases separating them. The CDR3 sequence is 15 residues long. CDR3 DNA sequence: TGCGCCAGCAGTGAGGGTAGCTGGGGAGAGCAGACCCAGTACTTC. Its translation: CASSEGSWGEQTQYF.

The chain recombines TRBV9 with TRBJ1-2; D is perhaps TRBD1 (6 bases). The germline V gene encodes CDR1 SGDLS and CDR2 YYNGEE. This CDR3 comprises 17 residues. Trimming left V 4 bases short and J 1 base short, with 20 bases between. The CDR3: CASSHTQTGTINYGYTF. Written as DNA, the CDR3 is TGTGCCAGCAGCCATACCCAGACAGGCACTATTAACTATGGCTACACCTTC.

The gene calls are TRBV7-8 and TRBJ2-7, with 7 bases lining up with TRBD2. The CDR3 is made up of 14 amino acids. After removal of 3 bases from V and 4 bases from J, the junction contained 6 bases not matched to a gene. Germline V gives CDR1 SGHVS, CDR2 FQNEAQ. The CDR3 sequence is CASSLGRTSYEQYF. The CDR3 bases are TGTGCCAGCAGCTTGGGGAGGACTAGTTACGAGCAGTACTTC. Drawing the rest from reference TRBV7-8 and TRBJ2-7, the complete variable domain is GAGVSQSPRYKVAKRGQDVALRCDPISGHVSLFWYQQALGQGPEFLTYFQNEAQLDKSGLPSDRFFAERPEGSVSTLKIQRTQQEDSAVYLCASSLGRTSYEQYFGPGTRLTVT.

V gene TRBV25-1 combines with J gene TRBJ2-1; D gene ambiguous. The ends were cut back, 8 bases at V and 7 bases at J, with 9 bases in the middle. The germline gives CDR1 MGHDK, CDR2 SYGVNS. The CDR3 sequence is 11 residues long. The CDR3 region has the DNA TGTGCCAGCGCTTTTAGTAATGAGCAGTTCTTC. It yields the protein CASAFSNEQFF.

This clone was observed a few times. This chain joins TRBV4-1 and TRBJ1-2; tentatively, D is TRBD1 (5 bases). The V end lost 0 bases, the J end lost 7 bases, and 18 bases lay between the germline ends. CDR3 size: 16 residues. The V gene's germline CDR1 is MGHRA and CDR2 YSYEKL. The CDR3 coding sequence is TGCGCCAGCAGCCAAGATTCCTACGACCAGGGAGGTGGCTACACCTTC. This codes for CASSQDSYDQGGGYTF.

The chain combines TRBV5-6 with TRBJ2-7; 11 bases fit TRBD2. Germline CDR1 reads SGHDT; CDR2 reads YYEEEE. The V and J ends lost 5 bases and 5 bases, in that order; junction bases with no gene match: 6. The CDR3 sequence is 14 residues long. CDR3 in DNA: TGTGCCAGCAGATTAGCGGGGGGGCCGGACGAGCAGTACTTC. Translated, it gives CASRLAGGPDEQYF.